One and the same sample provided the 31 T cell receptor beta chains below, sequenced in a study of B cell selection in AIRE deficiency. Assay used: immunoSEQ multiplex PCR; TCRdb lists only in-frame clones, some missing. Counted here are roughly 14,000 clones, roughly 91% occurring once; the ten biggest clones make up around 1%. The regulatory T cell sort gate was CD4+CD25hiCD127low/negative. The sample was Tregs sorted from PBMCs. These receptors were taken from a human donor with AIRE deficiency.

The J gene is TRBJ2-7, the V gene TRBV18; TRBD1 is a possible D gene (7 bases). The V gene lost 2 bases and the J gene lost 0 bases, with 17 bases spanning the gap. Looked up from germline, CDR1 is KGHSH and CDR2 is LQKENI. There are 17 residues in the CDR3. The CDR3 coding sequence is TGTGCCAGCTCACCAGCCCCCGGAGGGACAGACTCCTACGAGCAGTACTTC. Its protein is CASSPAPGGTDSYEQYF.

This clone was picked up one time. The chain links TRBV18 to TRBJ1-1; D is unresolved. V lost 6 bases and J 4 bases, leaving 12 bases between the germline ends. Germline V lookup: CDR1 KGHSH, CDR2 LQKENI. This CDR3 is 13 amino acids long. In DNA form, the CDR3 reads TGTGCCAGCTCCCCGTGGACGGGCACTGAAGCTTTCTTT. Translating it yields CASSPWTGTEAFF.

Written as DNA, the CDR3 is TGTGCCAGCACCATAAGCGGGGTTAGCACAGATACGCAGTATTTT. Translation gives CASTISGVSTDTQYF. This chain uses TRBV11-1 with TRBJ2-3; 7 bases agree with TRBD2. Trimming took 7 bases from V and 0 from J; bases not matched to a gene: 7. CDR3 length equals 15 residues. From germline, CDR1 is SGHAT and CDR2 FQDESV (reference sequence).

The V gene is TRBV15, the J gene TRBJ2-1; 7 bases map to TRBD2. Germline V gives CDR1 LNHNV, CDR2 YYDKDF (reference sequence). J lost 0 bases, V lost 3 bases, and 5 bases had no gene match. CDR3 length: 16 amino acids. CDR3 sequence reads: CATSRQGGGSYNEQFF. Here the CDR3 DNA reads TGTGCCACCAGCAGGCAAGGCGGGGGCTCCTACAATGAGCAGTTCTTC.

This CDR3 is CASSYSWKINSPLHF. In DNA form, the CDR3 reads TGTGCCAGCAGTTACTCGTGGAAGATTAATTCACCCCTCCACTTT. The V gene is TRBV6-5, the J gene TRBJ1-6, with unresolved D. Looked up from germline, CDR1 is MNHEY and CDR2 is SVGAGI. This CDR3 is 15 amino acids long. Trimming cost V 0 bases and J 6 bases, with 9 bases left between them.

The chain is built from TRBV27 and TRBJ1-1; TRBD1 might be the D (6 bases). The CDR3 totals 13 residues. The germline CDR1 and CDR2 sequences are MNHEY and SMNVEV (reference sequence). V was clipped by 6 bases and J by 4 bases, with 12 bases between them. The CDR3 nucleotides are TGTGCCAGCAGCTCACAGGGAGTCACTGAAGCTTTCTTT. It yields the protein CASSSQGVTEAFF.

This chain joins TRBV7-9 and TRBJ1-6; a weak D match, TRBD1 (5 bases). The CDR3 length is 13 residues. The germline V gene has CDR1 SEHNR and CDR2 FQNEAQ (reference sequence). V was shortened by 2 bases and J by 10 bases, with 9 bases between the two germline ends. The CDR3 sequence: CASSLTGDSPLHF. CDR3 sequence (DNA): TGTGCCAGCAGCTTAACGGGGGACTCACCCCTCCACTTT.

The rearrangement joins TRBV7-2 to TRBJ2-1; 13 bases fit TRBD2. Germline loops: CDR1 SGHTA, CDR2 FQGNSA. The length of the CDR3 is 15 residues. Trimming cost V 5 bases and J 7 bases; bases outside gene matches: 5. DNA for the CDR3: TGTGCCAGCAGCCGGACTAGCGGGAGTTTAAATGAGCAGTTCTTC. This encodes CASSRTSGSLNEQFF.

Written as DNA, the CDR3 is TGTGCCAGCAGCTTAATCGTCCGCACAGATACGCAGTATTTT. This translates into CASSLIVRTDTQYF. The chain employs TRBV5-8 and TRBJ2-3; D not certain. Trimming took 2 bases from V and 1 from J, leaving 8 bases between them. The V gene's germline CDR1 is SGHTS and CDR2 YDEGEE. The CDR3 runs 14 residues.

Only one count was recorded for this clone. The chain is built from TRBV19 and TRBJ2-1, with D possibly being TRBD2 (5 bases). Trimming stripped 4 bases from V and 6 bases from J, with 19 bases between. This CDR3 is 16 amino acids long. Germline V CDR1 and CDR2: LNHDA, SQIVND (reference sequence). The CDR3 DNA reads as TGTGCCAGTAGTACCCTAGGAGCGGCCATCACCAATGAGCAGTTCTTC. This sequence encodes CASSTLGAAITNEQFF.

V gene TRBV7-2 combines with J gene TRBJ2-3, with 7 bases lining up with TRBD2. J was trimmed by 3 bases and V by 1 base; bases with no gene match: 10. Germline CDR1 is SGHTA and CDR2 is FQGNSA. The CDR3 sequence is 17 residues long. The CDR3 loop reads CASSLVLALRGTDTQYF. The DNA of the CDR3 is TGTGCCAGCAGCTTAGTACTAGCGTTACGCGGGACAGATACGCAGTATTTT.

The chain joins TRBV29-1 to TRBJ2-1; TRBD1 agrees at 7 bases. Trimming cost V 7 bases and J 3 bases; bases outside gene matches: 6. The CDR3 length is 13 residues. Germline CDR1 reads SQVTM; CDR2 reads ANQGSEA. As DNA, the CDR3 is TGCAGCGGGGCGGCAGGGGGCTACAATGAGCAGTTCTTC. The encoded protein is CSGAAGGYNEQFF.

The chain carries TRBV5-1 and TRBJ2-4; D perhaps matches TRBD1 (6 bases). Germline V gene sequence: CDR1 SGHRS, CDR2 YFSETQ. Between the trimmed V and J ends, which lost 0 bases and 1 base, there was a span of 11 bases. This CDR3 region has 16 residues. CDR3 sequence: CASSLEQGMAKNIQYF. CDR3 in DNA: TGCGCCAGCAGCTTGGAACAGGGAATGGCCAAAAACATTCAGTACTTC.

The rearrangement links TRBV4-2 to TRBJ1-3; D uncertain. V lost 3 bases, J lost 0 bases, and 9 bases lay in between. From germline, CDR1 is LGHNA and CDR2 YNFKEQ. The CDR3 has 15 amino acids. The DNA for the CDR3 is TGTGCCAGCAGCCAGAGCGTAGTCTCTGGAAACACCATATATTTT. Translated: CASSQSVVSGNTIYF.

The gene calls are TRBV18 and TRBJ2-1; TRBD2 agrees at 7 bases. With V trimmed by 1 base and J by 7 bases, 7 bases remained unmatched. Germline assignment: CDR1 KGHSH and CDR2 LQKENI. The CDR3 extends over 15 amino acids. CDR3 sequence: CASSPLAGVANEQFF. The CDR3 coding sequence is TGTGCCAGCTCACCACTCGCGGGAGTGGCAAATGAGCAGTTCTTC. The full variable domain, with the rest looked up from reference TRBV18 and TRBJ2-1, is NAGVMQNPRHLVRRRGQEARLRCSPMKGHSHVYWYRQLPEEGLKFMVYLQKENIIDESGMPKERFSAEFPKEGPSILRIQQVVRGDSAAYFCASSPLAGVANEQFFGPGTRLTVL.

This chain joins TRBV5-1 and TRBJ2-7; a weak D match, TRBD1 (7 bases). The V gene lost 4 bases and the J gene lost 11 bases, with 16 bases spanning the gap. CDR3 length equals 12 residues. Germline V gives CDR1 SGHRS, CDR2 YFSETQ. This chain's CDR3 is CASSVQGEVEYF. The DNA for the CDR3 is TGCGCCAGCAGCGTGCAGGGGGAGGTGGAGTACTTC.

CDR3 amino acids: CSVVGRQSGQETQYF. Written as DNA, the CDR3 is TGCAGCGTTGTGGGGCGGCAGAGTGGGCAAGAGACCCAGTACTTC. The V and J genes are TRBV29-1 and TRBJ2-5; tentative D call: TRBD1 (5 bases). From germline, CDR1 is SQVTM and CDR2 ANQGSEA. The germline V and J ends were trimmed by 4 bases and 2 bases, with 17 bases remaining between them. The CDR3 totals 15 residues.

The gene calls are TRBV18 and TRBJ2-5; the match to TRBD1 covers 12 bases. Germline V gene sequence: CDR1 KGHSH, CDR2 LQKENI. The CDR3 extends over 15 amino acids. The J segment lost 5 bases and the V segment lost 3 bases, leaving 4 bases of the junction unmatched. The chain's CDR3 is CASSPGGQGAETQYF. The CDR3 nucleotides are TGTGCCAGCTCACCGGGGGGACAGGGGGCCGAGACCCAGTACTTC.

CDR3 sequence (DNA): TGCGCCAGCAGCCACCAGGGACAGTCTAATGGCTACACCTTC. Protein: CASSHQGQSNGYTF. The rearrangement uses TRBV4-1 and TRBJ1-2, with 7 bases identical to TRBD1. CDR3 length equals 14 residues. CDR1 is MGHRA, CDR2 YSYEKL, per germline. Trimming took 3 bases from V and 6 from J; bases not matched to a gene: 7.

The V call is TRBV6-6, the J call TRBJ2-1, with TRBD1 matching 9 bases. From germline, CDR1 is MNHNY and CDR2 SVGAGI (reference sequence). The CDR3 covers 15 residues. V shed 7 bases, J shed 6 bases, and the junction held 10 bases outside the gene matches. CDR3 coding DNA: TGTGCCAGCAACCCCCGGGACAGGGATATCAATGAGCAGTTCTTC. It specifies CASNPRDRDINEQFF.

This sequence joins TRBV20-1 and TRBJ2-5, with D hard to call. V was trimmed by 3 bases and J by 5 bases, leaving 7 bases between them. In germline, CDR1 is DFQATT, CDR2 SNEGSKA (reference sequence). The CDR3 totals 11 residues. For the CDR3, the DNA is TGCAGTGCTAGGGTCCTTGAGACCCAGTACTTC. Amino acids: CSARVLETQYF.

The chain employs TRBV2 and TRBJ1-2; 7 bases match TRBD1. The CDR3 is made up of 14 amino acids. Per the germline V gene, CDR1 is SNHLY and CDR2 is FYNNEI. Trimming at V came to 5 bases and at J to 3 bases, leaving 6 bases not matched to a gene. CDR3 residues: CASSPRGRDYGYTF. In DNA, the CDR3 is TGTGCCAGCAGTCCTAGGGGGCGGGACTATGGCTACACCTTC.

This clone was counted once. The chain is built from TRBV7-9 and TRBJ1-6, with 7 bases lining up with TRBD1. Germline-derived CDR1 and CDR2 are SEHNR and FQNEAQ (reference sequence). CDR3 length equals 15 residues. V lost 5 bases, J lost 7 bases, and 8 bases stayed unmatched. CDR3 in amino acids: CASSREGQHNSPLHF. CDR3 in DNA: TGTGCCAGCAGCCGAGAGGGACAGCACAATTCACCCCTCCACTTT.

The count of this clone is one. The chain is built from TRBV11-2 and TRBJ2-5; D is perhaps TRBD1 (6 bases). Deletions cut 0 bases from V and 5 bases from J, with 13 bases between. The V gene's germline CDR1 is SGHAT and CDR2 FQNNGV. The CDR3 has 15 amino acids. The CDR3 reads CASSLDPGTYETQYF. The CDR3 coding sequence is TGTGCCAGCAGCTTAGATCCCGGGACATACGAGACCCAGTACTTC.

This chain links TRBV4-2 with TRBJ1-1; D is unclear. This CDR3 contains 13 residues. Germline V CDR1 and CDR2: LGHNA, YNFKEQ. Trimming took 4 bases from V and 11 from J, leaving 17 bases between them. For the CDR3, the DNA is TGTGCCAGCAGCCCCCTTTCCGCCCTTCACGCTTTCTTT. It codes for CASSPLSALHAFF.

V gene TRBV7-2 combines with J gene TRBJ2-1; 14 positions match TRBD2. Trimming took 5 bases from V and 4 from J; bases not matched to a gene: 4. Germline values: CDR1 SGHTA, CDR2 FQGNSA. This CDR3 has 16 residues. CDR3 amino acids: CASSARLAGGYNEQFF. CDR3 bases: TGTGCCAGCAGCGCGAGACTAGCGGGAGGGTACAATGAGCAGTTCTTC.

V and J are TRBV19 and TRBJ1-1; D call uncertain. This CDR3 contains 13 residues. Germline V gives CDR1 LNHDA, CDR2 SQIVND (reference sequence). V shed 5 bases and J shed 4 bases, with 11 bases lying between them. The CDR3 region is CASSPQSVTEAFF. In DNA form, the CDR3 reads TGTGCCAGTAGTCCCCAGTCGGTCACTGAAGCTTTCTTT.

The V and J genes are TRBV19 and TRBJ1-2; D is unclear. Looked up from germline, CDR1 is LNHDA and CDR2 is SQIVND (reference sequence). V was cut by 0 bases and J by 3 bases, with 20 bases left in between. CDR3 size: 18 residues. CDR3 protein: CASSIDRRIKRDYYGYTF. The CDR3 nucleotides read TGTGCCAGTAGTATAGATCGGCGCATCAAAAGGGATTACTATGGCTACACCTTC.

This sequence joins TRBV6-5 and TRBJ1-1; 7 nucleotides match TRBD1. The J segment lost 5 bases and the V segment lost 6 bases, leaving 6 bases of the junction unmatched. The germline V gene has CDR1 MNHEY and CDR2 SVGAGI. This CDR3 is built from 13 residues. The CDR3 region is CASRIVQGTEAFF. CDR3 coding DNA: TGTGCCAGCAGAATTGTACAGGGGACTGAAGCTTTCTTT.

The chain has TRBV2 and TRBJ1-2; D possibly corresponds to TRBD1 (5 bases). Trimming took off 1 base at V and 2 bases at J, with 14 bases between the two ends. The CDR3 length is 16 residues. The germline CDR1 and CDR2 sequences are SNHLY and FYNNEI. The DNA for the CDR3 is TGTGCCAGCAGTGAAGTGGACATAACGATAAACTATGGCTACACCTTC. This encodes CASSEVDITINYGYTF. The variable domain in full, with the rest retrieved from reference TRBV2 and TRBJ1-2, is EPEVTQTPSHQVTQMGQEVILRCVPISNHLYFYWYRQILGQKVEFLVSFYNNEISEKSEIFDDQFSVERPDGSNFTLKIRSTKLEDSAMYFCASSEVDITINYGYTFGSGTRLTVV.

The chain combines TRBV28 with TRBJ1-4, with a possible D match to TRBD1 (6 bases). This CDR3 has 17 residues. Trimming took 0 bases from V and 3 from J, leaving 14 bases between them. In germline, CDR1 is MDHEN, CDR2 SYDVKM. The CDR3 DNA is TGTGCCAGCAGTTTATGGCGCGGGGGGCTTGCTAATGAAAAACTGTTTTTT. Amino acids: CASSLWRGGLANEKLFF.